Following are 2 T cell receptor beta chains from one sample sequenced in a study of blood T cell repertoires in COVID-19. Assay: immunoSEQ multiplex PCR; the TCRdb copy retains only in-frame clones and omits some. The data hold about 98,000 clones, with roughly 82% observed a single time. The specimen was peripheral blood. These receptors were obtained from a man in his 70s with active or convalescent COVID-19.

V is TRBV7-9 and J is TRBJ2-7, with a weak D call TRBD2 (7 bases). Trimming removed 3 bases from V and 4 bases from J, with 19 bases in between. The germline gives CDR1 SEHNR, CDR2 FQNEAQ (reference sequence). The CDR3 covers 16 residues. The CDR3 is CASSFDRSSGSYEQYF. The CDR3 region has the DNA TGTGCCAGCAGCTTCGACAGGTCTAGCGGTTCATACGAGCAGTACTTC. Using reference TRBV7-9 and TRBJ2-7 for the parts outside the CDR3, the full variable domain is DTGVSQNPRHKITKRGQNVTFRCDPISEHNRLYWYRQTLGQGPEFLTYFQNEAQLEKSRLLSDRFSAERPKGSFSTLEIQRTEQGDSAMYLCASSFDRSSGSYEQYFGPGTRLTVT.

The chain joins TRBV19 to TRBJ1-2; no clear D gene. From germline, CDR1 is LNHDA and CDR2 SQIVND (reference sequence). The CDR3 totals 11 residues. V was cut by 7 bases and J by 3 bases, with 6 bases left in between. CDR3 sequence reads: CASTQYYGYTF. CDR3 nucleotide sequence: TGTGCCAGTACACAGTACTATGGCTACACCTTC.